The 14 T cell receptor beta chains below come from one sample, sequenced in a study of a mutant IDH1 vaccine in newly diagnosed glioma. Their cognate antigens are unknown. The sample's time point: week 5, during vaccination. Each dose delivered 300 ug of mutant IDH1 20-mer peptide subcutaneously with imiquimod. The table came from immunoSEQ multiplex PCR; TCRdb's copy has only in-frame clones and leaves some out. The sample contains roughly 60,000 clones, around 84% of which appear only once. The source material was PBMCs, sampled from a glioma patient whose treatment included an IDH1 peptide vaccine. These receptors came from a woman between 45 and 65 years old with glioma.

V and J are TRBV28 and TRBJ2-1; either TRBD1 or TRBD2 may supply D (5 bases each). The V gene's germline CDR1 is MDHEN and CDR2 SYDVKM. The CDR3 has 18 amino acids. V was clipped by 5 bases and J by 0 bases, with 20 bases between them. The chain's CDR3 is CASSPPPKWGSSYNEQFF. The CDR3 coding sequence is TGTGCCAGCAGTCCCCCTCCGAAGTGGGGGAGCTCCTACAATGAGCAGTTCTTC.

The rearrangement uses TRBV4-1 and TRBJ2-7; TRBD2 matches 7 bases. Losses at the gene ends were 5 bases for V and 2 bases for J; bases not matched to a gene: 6. The CDR3 covers 14 residues. The germline V gene has CDR1 MGHRA and CDR2 YSYEKL. The CDR3 DNA is TGCGCCAGCAGCTGGCGGGAGCAAACCTACGAGCAGTACTTC. Translated: CASSWREQTYEQYF.

This clone is medium-sized (0.01 to 0.1%) by share. This sequence joins TRBV6-1 and TRBJ2-3; TRBD2 agrees at 9 bases. The CDR3 extends over 15 amino acids. V gave up 4 bases and J gave up 2 bases; unmatched junction bases: 4. Germline V gene data show CDR1 as MNHNS and CDR2 as SASEGT. The CDR3 protein is CASSASSGDTDTQYF. As DNA, the CDR3 is TGTGCCAGCAGTGCCTCTAGCGGGGACACAGATACGCAGTATTTT.

This chain's CDR3 is CASTQGGSTNYGYTF. The CDR3 bases are TGTGCCAGTACCCAAGGCGGGAGTACTAACTATGGCTACACCTTC. The rearrangement uses TRBV19 and TRBJ1-2; D not certain. V was clipped by 7 bases and J by 0 bases, with 15 bases between them. There are 15 residues in the CDR3. Germline V gene lookup returns CDR1 LNHDA and CDR2 SQIVND (reference sequence).

The rearrangement joins TRBV10-3 to TRBJ2-5; TRBD1 or TRBD2 may be the D gene (6 bases each). The CDR3 consists of 15 residues. The V end was cut by 5 bases, the J end by 4 bases, with 17 bases between. The germline V gene encodes CDR1 ENHRY and CDR2 SYGVKD. This CDR3 is CAISFGGREGETQYF. DNA for the CDR3: TGTGCCATCAGTTTCGGGGGCCGTGAGGGAGAGACCCAGTACTTC.

The chain uses TRBV6-5 and TRBJ2-1; the match to TRBD2 covers 11 bases. CDR1 and CDR2 (germline): MNHEY, SVGAGI. This CDR3 comprises 15 residues. Losses at the gene ends were 6 bases for V and 8 bases for J; bases not matched to a gene: 9. The chain's CDR3 is CASRNSLAGVYEQFF. The CDR3 bases are TGTGCCAGCAGGAACTCACTAGCGGGGGTTTATGAGCAGTTCTTC.

V usage is TRBV2 and J usage is TRBJ1-2; the D gene is possibly TRBD1 (5 bases). Germline values: CDR1 SNHLY, CDR2 FYNNEI. Trimming removed 7 bases at V and 5 bases at J, with 11 bases between. The length of the CDR3 is 12 residues. This CDR3 reads CASIDRSYGYTF. The CDR3 region has the DNA TGTGCCAGCATTGACAGATCTTATGGCTACACCTTC.

The chain links TRBV5-1 to TRBJ2-3, with TRBD1 as a possible D gene (6 bases). Deletions cut 1 base from V and 5 bases from J, with 11 bases between. Germline V gene lookup returns CDR1 SGHRS and CDR2 YFSETQ. The CDR3 extends over 14 amino acids. The CDR3 nucleotides are TGCGCCAGCAGCTTGTCAGGGGCTCAAGATACGCAGTATTTT. It translates to CASSLSGAQDTQYF.

J is TRBJ1-6 and V is TRBV5-5; no firm D call. Trimming shortened V by 0 bases and J by 8 bases, and 3 bases separated the two germline ends. This CDR3 is built from 12 residues. The germline CDR1 and CDR2 sequences are SGHKS and YYEKEE (reference sequence). Here the CDR3 reads CASSLGDSPLHF. In nucleotides, the CDR3 is TGTGCCAGCAGCTTGGGCGATTCACCCCTCCACTTT.

The chain carries TRBV7-9 and TRBJ2-3, with D hard to call. Germline V lookup: CDR1 SEHNR, CDR2 FQNEAQ (reference sequence). Trimming left V 4 bases short and J 1 base short, with 6 bases between. CDR3 length: 13 residues. The chain's CDR3 is CASSSRRTDTQYF. Written as DNA, the CDR3 is TGTGCCAGCAGCTCTAGGCGCACAGATACGCAGTATTTT.

This chain uses TRBV5-1 with TRBJ2-4, with D tentatively TRBD1 or TRBD2 (6 bases each). Trimming left V 4 bases short and J 8 bases short, with 16 bases between. CDR3 length: 14 residues. Germline V lookup: CDR1 SGHRS, CDR2 YFSETQ. The chain's CDR3 is CASSAGGAEDIQYF. CDR3 DNA sequence: TGCGCCAGCAGCGCCGGGGGCGCCGAGGACATTCAGTACTTC. Looking up the rest from reference TRBV5-1 and TRBJ2-4 gives the full variable domain: KAGVTQTPRYLIKTRGQQVTLSCSPISGHRSVSWYQQTPGQGLQFLFEYFSETQRNKGNFPGRFSGRQFSNSRSEMNVSTLELGDSALYLCASSAGGAEDIQYFGAGTRLSVL.

The chain combines TRBV7-2 with TRBJ1-1; D might be TRBD1 (5 bases). Germline V gives CDR1 SGHTA, CDR2 FQGNSA. CDR3 size: 14 residues. The ends were cut back, 5 bases at V and 0 bases at J, with 10 bases in the middle. CDR3 DNA sequence: TGTGCCAGCAGCACCAGACAGATGAACACTGAAGCTTTCTTT. Translating it yields CASSTRQMNTEAFF.

This clone was seen once. The chain links TRBV7-8 to TRBJ2-7; unclear D gene. V lost 5 bases and J 3 bases, leaving 11 bases between the germline ends. The V gene's germline CDR1 is SGHVS and CDR2 FQNEAQ. The CDR3 contains 13 residues. In nucleotides, the CDR3 is TGTGCCAGCAGCATAGTGGGGTTCTACGAGCAGTACTTC. It translates to CASSIVGFYEQYF.

The CDR3 spells CASSPNRQGASGANVLTF. In DNA, the CDR3 is TGCGCCAGCAGCCCTAACCGGCAGGGGGCTTCTGGGGCCAACGTCCTGACTTTC. V and J are TRBV5-1 and TRBJ2-6; TRBD1 aligns across 8 bases. V lost 4 bases, J lost 1 base, and 10 bases stayed unmatched. The CDR3 contains 18 residues. CDR1 is SGHRS and CDR2 is YFSETQ in the germline V gene.